The rows below give T cell receptor beta chains drawn from one sample of a study of blood T cell repertoires in COVID-19. The assay was immunoSEQ multiplex PCR, and TCRdb's table has in-frame clones only and misses some. The sample records about 260,000 clones, about 87% being singletons. Sequencing was performed on peripheral blood. These receptors all come from a woman between 45 and 65 years old with acute or convalescent COVID-19. Each CDR3 is given with its conserved first and last residue. Fields, in order: CDR3 DNA, CDR3 protein, D gene, V gene, J gene, clone size. The D gene is left open where the match is weak. The size entry is marked missing in some rows and otherwise reads once, few, many or a size class.

TGTGCCAGCAGCCCCACGGGGGGTAGCAATGAGCAGTTCTTC	CASSPTGGSNEQFF	TRBD2	TRBV3-1/TRBV3-2	TRBJ2-1	-
TGTGCCACCAGTGATCGACGGACTAGGTACAATGAGCAGTTCTTC	CATSDRRTRYNEQFF	TRBD2	TRBV24-1	TRBJ2-1	-
TGCGCCAGCAGGTTAGAGGGACAGCCCGGAAATGAAAAACTGTTTTTT	CASRLEGQPGNEKLFF	TRBD1	TRBV5-1	TRBJ1-4	-
TGTGCCAGCAGACAGGGGGACAGGGGTGACAATGAGCAGTTCTTC	CASRQGDRGDNEQFF	TRBD1	TRBV11-3	TRBJ2-1	-
TGTGCCAGCAGTGCCAGGACAGCGGCCAATTCACCCCTCCACTTT	CASSARTAANSPLHF	-	TRBV25-1	TRBJ1-6	-
TGTGCCAGCAGCGTACTAGCTGCATCCTACAATGAGCAGTTCTTC	CASSVLAASYNEQFF	-	TRBV9	TRBJ2-1	-
TGCGCCAGCAGTCACCCCGCTACAGGGGCTAGCACAGATACGCAGTATTTT	CASSHPATGASTDTQYF	TRBD1	TRBV23-1	TRBJ2-3	once
TGTGCCAGCAGTACTGGGATGACTAGTCGGGCGAATGAGCAGTTCTTC	CASSTGMTSRANEQFF	-	TRBV28	TRBJ2-1	-
TGTGCCAGCTACAGGGAGATGAACACTGAAGCTTTCTTT	CASYREMNTEAFF	-	TRBV6-5	TRBJ1-1	-
TGTGCCAGCAGCGTAGCCACCTACAATGAGCAGTTCTTC	CASSVATYNEQFF	-	TRBV9	TRBJ2-1	-
TGTGCCAGCAGCTTAGCCCCTAATCAGCCCCAGCATTTT	CASSLAPNQPQHF	-	TRBV7-2	TRBJ1-5	-
TGTGCCAGCAGTGAAGCTTCGAGGGGGCGGGCCGGGGAGCTGTTTTTT	CASSEASRGRAGELFF	TRBD1	TRBV2	TRBJ2-2	-
TGTGCCAGCAATAGTTACGAGCAGTACTTC	CASNSYEQYF	-	TRBV6-5	TRBJ2-7	few
TGCGCCAGCAGCTTTCGGGACAGGGTAACAGATACGCAGTATTTT	CASSFRDRVTDTQYF	TRBD1	TRBV5-1	TRBJ2-3	-
TGTGCCAGCAGCTTAGGGGCATCGGAGCAGTACTTC	CASSLGASEQYF	-	TRBV7-2	TRBJ2-7	-
TGTGCCAGCAGCCCCCCCCGTAATGAAAAACTGTTTTTT	CASSPPRNEKLFF	-	TRBV6-5	TRBJ1-4	-
TGTGCCAGCAACAACCCGGGACAGGGGAACTACGAGCAGTACTTC	CASNNPGQGNYEQYF	TRBD1	TRBV6-6	TRBJ2-7	once
TGTGCCAGCAGGGGCTCCTATGGCTACACCTTC	CASRGSYGYTF	-	TRBV2	TRBJ1-2	-
TGTGCCAGCAGCCCGGGACAGGGGAGCCCTGGAAACACCATATATTTT	CASSPGQGSPGNTIYF	TRBD1	TRBV7-2	TRBJ1-3	-
TGTGCCAGCAGTTTGTCAGGGCTGCGACTGAACACTGAAGCTTTCTTT	CASSLSGLRLNTEAFF	-	TRBV27	TRBJ1-1	-
TGCAGCGTTGATACCGGGAGCACAGATACGCAGTATTTT	CSVDTGSTDTQYF	-	TRBV29-1	TRBJ2-3	-
TGCGCCAGCAGCTTGGATTCGGGGACAGGTATTTTAGCAGACACTGAAGCTTTCTTT	CASSLDSGTGILADTEAFF	TRBD1	TRBV5-1	TRBJ1-1	-
TGTGCCAGCACTTTTTCAGGGCCCCGTTCCACCGGGGAGCTGTTTTTT	CASTFSGPRSTGELFF	-	TRBV2	TRBJ2-2	once
TGTGCCAGCAGCCCCATGACAGGGGGCCTCTATGGCTACACCTTC	CASSPMTGGLYGYTF	TRBD1	TRBV2	TRBJ1-2	-
TGTGCCAGCAGCTTATTAGGGAGGGCGCTATCCTACAATGAGCAGTTCTTC	CASSLLGRALSYNEQFF	TRBD2	TRBV7-2	TRBJ2-1	-
TGTGCCAGCAGCCTACTCTCGGACAGGGGCACTGAAGCTTTCTTT	CASSLLSDRGTEAFF	TRBD1	TRBV4-2	TRBJ1-1	-
TGTGCCAGCAGCGTAGGGATTGGGCCAGGGGGCACGCGTGACTATGGCTACACCTTC	CASSVGIGPGGTRDYGYTF	TRBD1	TRBV9	TRBJ1-2	-
TGTGCCAGCAGCGTAGGGGAGGGTAGGTCTGGGGCCAACGTCCTGACTTTC	CASSVGEGRSGANVLTF	TRBD2	TRBV9	TRBJ2-6	-
TGTGCCAATCAGGGGAGGGCTCAGCCCCAGCATTTT	CANQGRAQPQHF	-	TRBV28	TRBJ1-5	-
TGTGCCAGCAGCTTAGATCATGGGGGCCGCACAGATACGCAGTATTTT	CASSLDHGGRTDTQYF	-	TRBV11-2	TRBJ2-3	-
TGTGCCAGCTTTGCGCCCGGGACTAGCGGCACCTACGAGCAGTACTTC	CASFAPGTSGTYEQYF	TRBD2	TRBV18	TRBJ2-7	-
TGTGCCAGCTCACCTACCCGTGGAGGCGACTATGGCTACACCTTC	CASSPTRGGDYGYTF	-	TRBV18	TRBJ1-2	-
TGTGCCAGTAGTATCGACAGGTTGAATAATTCACCCCTCCACTTT	CASSIDRLNNSPLHF	-	TRBV19	TRBJ1-6	-
TGCGCCAGCAGTGATATTAAGAAGTGGCTAGCGGGAGGGCCGTCCCGAGAGACCCAGTACTTC	CASSDIKKWLAGGPSRETQYF	TRBD2	TRBV10-1	TRBJ2-5	-
TGCAGTGCTAGTGAGGTGCAGGGGGCGTACTTC	CSASEVQGAYF	TRBD1	TRBV20-1	TRBJ2-7	-
TGTGCCAGCAGGGACAGGGGCTACTCTGGAAACACCATATATTTT	CASRDRGYSGNTIYF	TRBD1	TRBV6-5	TRBJ1-3	once
TGTGCCAGCAGTTACTTGGGGACATTCTACGAGCAGTACTTC	CASSYLGTFYEQYF	-	TRBV6-5	TRBJ2-7	-
TGTGCCAGCAGGGACAGGGGGTATACGCAGTATTTT	CASRDRGYTQYF	TRBD1	TRBV6-5	TRBJ2-3	-
TGTGCCAGCAGCTTAGCGGGACAGTTCTACAATGAGCAGTTCTTC	CASSLAGQFYNEQFF	TRBD1	TRBV7-2	TRBJ2-1	once
TGCGCCAGCAGCTTGAGCGGGAGGTTCCCCTACGAGCAGTACTTC	CASSLSGRFPYEQYF	TRBD2	TRBV5-1	TRBJ2-7	-
TGTGCCAGCAGTTACGGGCTAGCGGGACCCTCCTACGAGCAGTACTTC	CASSYGLAGPSYEQYF	TRBD2	TRBV6-5	TRBJ2-7	-
TGTGCCAGCAGCTTATTCGGGGGGGAGAACACTGAAGCTTTCTTT	CASSLFGGENTEAFF	-	TRBV7-2	TRBJ1-1	-
TGCAGCGCCGGGGGGATGGGTGATCAGCCCCAGCATTTT	CSAGGMGDQPQHF	-	TRBV29-1	TRBJ1-5	-
TGTGCCAGCAGCCGTACCATGTCTAGCGGGAGAGGGATCTATGAGCAGTTCTTC	CASSRTMSSGRGIYEQFF	TRBD2	TRBV14	TRBJ2-1	-
TGTGCCAGCAGTGGGGGACAGGGGAGGAACACTGAAGCTTTCTTT	CASSGGQGRNTEAFF	TRBD1	TRBV2	TRBJ1-1	-
TGTGCCAGCACTTCGGAGGGGCTGAACACTGAAGCTTTCTTT	CASTSEGLNTEAFF	-	TRBV28	TRBJ1-1	-
TGTGCCAGCAGCGTAGGTGCGGGAGCCTACAATGAGCAGTTCTTC	CASSVGAGAYNEQFF	TRBD2	TRBV9	TRBJ2-1	-
TGCAGCGTTGAAAGACCTAGCGGTAGGAACACAGATACGCAGTATTTT	CSVERPSGRNTDTQYF	TRBD2	TRBV29-1	TRBJ2-3	-
TGCGCCAGCAAACAACCCGGGACAGGGTCTGGAAACACCATATATTTT	CASKQPGTGSGNTIYF	TRBD1	TRBV4-1	TRBJ1-3	-
TGTGCCGGCGGGCCGTTCTCTGGGGCCAACGTCCTGACTTTC	CAGGPFSGANVLTF	-	TRBV7-2	TRBJ2-6	few
TGTGCCAGCAGCTTGGATATCGGGGGCACTGAAGCTTTCTTT	CASSLDIGGTEAFF	-	TRBV7-3	TRBJ1-1	-
TGTGCCACCAGTGACCCTTTGGGACTTGTCGATGGCTACACCTTC	CATSDPLGLVDGYTF	-	TRBV24-1	TRBJ1-2	once
TGTGCCAGACAGGGCCCAGGCACTAATGAAAAACTGTTTTTT	CARQGPGTNEKLFF	TRBD1	TRBV24-1	TRBJ1-4	-
TGTGCCAGCAGTTTAGCGGGAGACTCCTACAATGAGCAGTTCTTC	CASSLAGDSYNEQFF	TRBD2	TRBV6-2/TRBV6-3	TRBJ2-1	once
TGTGCCAGTAGCGACAGATTGAACACTGAAGCTTTCTTT	CASSDRLNTEAFF	-	TRBV19	TRBJ1-1	-
TGTGCCTGGAGTCCAGGGGGCTATGGCTACACCTTC	CAWSPGGYGYTF	TRBD1	TRBV30	TRBJ1-2	-
TGCGCCAGCAGTCAATCGGTCCCGGGACTAGCGGGAGAAGAGACCCCCTACGAGCAGTACTTC	CASSQSVPGLAGEETPYEQYF	TRBD2	TRBV23-1	TRBJ2-7	-
TGTGCCAGCAGCGTAGGACAGGGCGGCGGTGGCTACACCTTC	CASSVGQGGGGYTF	TRBD1	TRBV9	TRBJ1-2	-
TGTGCCAGCAGTTACCTGGGCACCTACGAGCAGTACTTC	CASSYLGTYEQYF	-	TRBV6-2/TRBV6-3	TRBJ2-7	-